Following are 18 T cell receptor beta chains from one sample sequenced in a study of CD8+ T cells in alopecia areata. cDNA prepared by RNA extraction and subsequent reverse transcription served as the template for sequencing. Method: immunoSEQ multiplex PCR; TCRdb's copy keeps in-frame clones and lacks some. The sample includes about 76,000 clones, approximately 70% of them seen just once. Treatment defined: oral pan-JAK inhibitor, 5-10 mg twice daily. The specimen was CD8+ T cells sorted from blood, collected at week 24, from a patient treated with tofacitinib. The source is a human donor with alopecia areata.

V usage is TRBV7-2 and J usage is TRBJ2-5; D gene uncertain. V was cut by 1 base and J by 1 base, with 13 bases left in between. Per germline, CDR1 SGHTA and CDR2 FQGNSA. The length of the CDR3 is 16 residues. The CDR3 sequence: CASSLGYNPFQETQYF. The DNA of the CDR3 is TGTGCCAGCAGCTTAGGATACAACCCCTTCCAAGAGACCCAGTACTTC.

This clone turned up a few times. The chain links TRBV7-9 to TRBJ2-1; 7 nucleotides match TRBD2. After removal of 2 bases from V and 8 bases from J, the junction contained 12 bases not matched to a gene. CDR3 length: 16 amino acids. Germline V gives CDR1 SEHNR, CDR2 FQNEAQ (reference sequence). The CDR3 region has the DNA TGTGCCAGCAGCTTAAACGTTCCTAGCGGAGAAGATGAGCAGTTCTTC. Its translation is CASSLNVPSGEDEQFF.

This rearrangement joins TRBV27 to TRBJ2-7, with 9 bases that match TRBD2. Unmatched junction bases numbered 3, after V lost 3 bases and J lost 3 bases. Germline CDR1 is MNHEY and CDR2 is SMNVEV (reference sequence). This CDR3 is 14 amino acids long. This CDR3 reads CASSLQAGGYEQYF. The CDR3 DNA follows: TGTGCCAGCAGTTTGCAAGCGGGGGGCTACGAGCAGTACTTC.

The rearrangement uses TRBV7-9 and TRBJ1-4; D may be TRBD1 (5 bases). The V end lost 5 bases, the J end lost 0 bases, and 16 bases lay between the germline ends. Germline lookup yields CDR1 SEHNR and CDR2 FQNEAQ (reference sequence). The CDR3 has 17 amino acids. CDR3 coding DNA: TGTGCCAGCAGCAGTAGCGGGGAGGGACCAACTAATGAAAAACTGTTTTTT. Protein product: CASSSSGEGPTNEKLFF.

The chain is built from TRBV30 and TRBJ1-1; the D is unclear. CDR3 length equals 12 residues. Trimming stripped 3 bases from V and 4 bases from J, with 9 bases between. CDR1 is GTSNPN and CDR2 is SVGIG in the germline V gene (reference sequence). In DNA form, the CDR3 reads TGTGCCTGGAGGGAGGGCCCCACTGAAGCTTTCTTT. Translated: CAWREGPTEAFF.

In nucleotides, the CDR3 is TGTGCCAGTAGTATAGCGGGCGGAAACACTGAAGCTTTCTTT. Protein product: CASSIAGGNTEAFF. The chain uses TRBV19 and TRBJ1-1; D remains unclear. The V gene's germline CDR1 is LNHDA and CDR2 SQIVND (reference sequence). The CDR3 is made up of 14 amino acids. V was trimmed by 1 base and J by 2 bases, leaving 8 bases between them.

For the CDR3, the DNA is TGCGCCAGCAGCCAAACTCCACTGGGAGGGACAGATACGCAGTATTTT. It codes for CASSQTPLGGTDTQYF. The rearrangement links TRBV4-1 to TRBJ2-3; 7 bases map to TRBD2. The trim removed 2 bases at V and 3 bases at J, leaving 8 bases unmatched. CDR1 is MGHRA, CDR2 YSYEKL, per germline. The CDR3 is made up of 16 amino acids.

The chain has TRBV5-4 and TRBJ1-2; 8 bases fit TRBD1. Germline V gene data show CDR1 as SGHNT and CDR2 as YYREEE (reference sequence). J was trimmed by 8 bases and V by 2 bases; bases with no gene match: 11. The CDR3 is made up of 15 amino acids. In nucleotides, the CDR3 is TGTGCCAGCAGCTTATCCGGGACAGGCGCCGAGGGCTACACCTTC. It codes for CASSLSGTGAEGYTF.

The rearrangement links TRBV18 to TRBJ2-1, with a possible D match to TRBD2 (7 bases). The CDR3 runs 20 residues. In germline, CDR1 is KGHSH, CDR2 LQKENI. The V end lost 6 bases, the J end lost 0 bases, and 27 bases lay between the germline ends. DNA for the CDR3: TGTGCCAGCTCCCCGAGTTCGGGGGCGGGAGACCTGAGCTCCTACAATGAGCAGTTCTTC. It encodes CASSPSSGAGDLSSYNEQFF. Using reference TRBV18 and TRBJ2-1 for the parts outside the CDR3, the full variable domain is NAGVMQNPRHLVRRRGQEARLRCSPMKGHSHVYWYRQLPEEGLKFMVYLQKENIIDESGMPKERFSAEFPKEGPSILRIQQVVRGDSAAYFCASSPSSGAGDLSSYNEQFFGPGTRLTVL.

This clone was seen a handful of times. This chain joins TRBV19 and TRBJ1-5; perhaps TRBD1 as D (6 bases). There are 14 residues in the CDR3. Trimming took off 3 bases at V and 0 bases at J, with 6 bases between the two ends. Germline CDR1 reads LNHDA; CDR2 reads SQIVND (reference sequence). The CDR3 reads CASSMDSSNQPQHF. The CDR3 DNA sequence: TGTGCCAGTAGTATGGACAGTAGCAATCAGCCCCAGCATTTT. Using reference TRBV19 and TRBJ1-5 for the parts outside the CDR3, the full variable domain is DGGITQSPKYLFRKEGQNVTLSCEQNLNHDAMYWYRQDPGQGLRLIYYSQIVNDFQKGDIAEGYSVSREKKESFPLTVTSAQKNPTAFYLCASSMDSSNQPQHFGDGTRLSIL.

The chain carries TRBV4-3 and TRBJ2-7, with TRBD2 identical over 9 bases. Germline trimming cut 0 bases from V and 4 bases from J; bases unmatched to any gene: 4. The CDR3 totals 15 residues. Germline V lookup: CDR1 LGHNA, CDR2 YSLEER. As DNA, the CDR3 is TGCGCCAGCAGCCAAGAAGGTAGCGGGGGTTACGAGCAGTACTTC. Protein: CASSQEGSGGYEQYF.

The chain carries TRBV5-1 and TRBJ2-5; 13 nucleotides agree with TRBD2. Per the germline V gene, CDR1 is SGHRS and CDR2 is YFSETQ. The CDR3 spans 16 residues. With V trimmed by 4 bases and J by 5 bases, 8 bases remained unmatched. The CDR3 loop is CASSKPGLAGSETQYF. For the CDR3, the DNA is TGCGCCAGCAGCAAACCGGGACTAGCGGGAAGCGAGACCCAGTACTTC.

The gene calls are TRBV29-1 and TRBJ2-1; TRBD1 is a possible D gene (6 bases). The CDR3 runs to 12 residues. V dropped 7 bases and J dropped 7 bases, with 14 bases sitting between them. CDR1 and CDR2 from the germline V gene are SQVTM and ANQGSEA. Here the CDR3 DNA reads TGCAGCGCCATGACAGGTTTGAATGAGCAGTTCTTC. The encoded protein is CSAMTGLNEQFF.

This chain uses TRBV4-3 with TRBJ2-3, with TRBD2 matching 7 bases. The germline gives CDR1 LGHNA, CDR2 YSLEER. V lost 1 base to trimming and J lost 0 bases; unmatched junction nucleotides: 1. CDR3 size: 15 residues. The CDR3, as DNA: TGCGCCAGCAGCCAAGCGGGAGGTAGCACAGATACGCAGTATTTT. It is translated as CASSQAGGSTDTQYF.

The chain joins TRBV19 to TRBJ2-2; D is unclear. V was cut by 0 bases and J by 2 bases, with 7 bases left in between. The length of the CDR3 is 15 residues. Per the germline V gene, CDR1 is LNHDA and CDR2 is SQIVND (reference sequence). The CDR3 nucleotides are TGTGCCAGTAGTATAGATCTATCAAACACCGGGGAGCTGTTTTTT. Residues: CASSIDLSNTGELFF. The variable domain in full, completed from reference TRBV19 and TRBJ2-2, reads DGGITQSPKYLFRKEGQNVTLSCEQNLNHDAMYWYRQDPGQGLRLIYYSQIVNDFQKGDIAEGYSVSREKKESFPLTVTSAQKNPTAFYLCASSIDLSNTGELFFGEGSRLTVL.

This clone is a singleton in its sample. The gene calls are TRBV5-1 and TRBJ1-2; 8 bases fit TRBD1. The germline V gene has CDR1 SGHRS and CDR2 YFSETQ. V was clipped by 3 bases and J by 4 bases; unmatched bases: 8. This CDR3 region has 15 residues. The CDR3 region is CASSSAETGAYGYTF. DNA for the CDR3: TGCGCCAGCAGCTCGGCGGAGACAGGGGCCTATGGCTACACCTTC. Complete variable domain (other parts from reference TRBV5-1 and TRBJ1-2): KAGVTQTPRYLIKTRGQQVTLSCSPISGHRSVSWYQQTPGQGLQFLFEYFSETQRNKGNFPGRFSGRQFSNSRSEMNVSTLELGDSALYLCASSSAETGAYGYTFGSGTRLTVV.

The V gene is TRBV27, the J gene TRBJ2-7; 9 positions match TRBD1. Trimming at V came to 5 bases and at J to 7 bases, leaving 3 bases not matched to a gene. The CDR3 has 12 amino acids. The germline V gene has CDR1 MNHEY and CDR2 SMNVEV (reference sequence). This CDR3 reads CASSVTGGEQYF. As DNA, the CDR3 is TGTGCCAGCAGTGTGACAGGGGGTGAGCAGTACTTC.

The chain has TRBV4-3 and TRBJ1-1; D may be TRBD1 (5 bases). Deletions cut 5 bases from V and 3 bases from J, with 19 bases between. Germline lookup yields CDR1 LGHNA and CDR2 YSLEER. CDR3 length equals 16 residues. The CDR3 sequence: CASSSLGRGTDTEAFF. CDR3 nucleotide sequence: TGCGCCAGCAGCTCCCTGGGGAGGGGTACAGACACTGAAGCTTTCTTT.